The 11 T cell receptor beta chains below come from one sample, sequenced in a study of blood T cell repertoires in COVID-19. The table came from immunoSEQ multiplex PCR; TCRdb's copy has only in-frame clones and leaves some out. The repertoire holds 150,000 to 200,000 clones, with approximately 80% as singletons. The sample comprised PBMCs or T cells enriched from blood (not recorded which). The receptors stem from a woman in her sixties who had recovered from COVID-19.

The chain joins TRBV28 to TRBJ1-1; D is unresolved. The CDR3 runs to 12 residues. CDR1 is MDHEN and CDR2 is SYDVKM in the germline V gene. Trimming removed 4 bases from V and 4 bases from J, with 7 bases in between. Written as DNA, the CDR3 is TGTGCCAGCAGTTATGGGAGCACTGAAGCTTTCTTT. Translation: CASSYGSTEAFF.

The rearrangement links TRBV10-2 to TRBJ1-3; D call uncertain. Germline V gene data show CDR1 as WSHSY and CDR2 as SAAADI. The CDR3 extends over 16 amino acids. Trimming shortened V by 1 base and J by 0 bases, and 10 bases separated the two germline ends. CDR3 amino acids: CASSEFVVRSGNTIYF. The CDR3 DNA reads TGCGCCAGCAGTGAGTTTGTAGTCCGCTCTGGAAACACCATATATTTT.

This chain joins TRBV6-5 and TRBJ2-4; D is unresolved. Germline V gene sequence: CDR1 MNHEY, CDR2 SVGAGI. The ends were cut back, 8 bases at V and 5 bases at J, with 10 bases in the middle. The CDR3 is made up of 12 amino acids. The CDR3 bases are TGTGCCAGCGGTTCGTGGCAAAACATTCAGTACTTC. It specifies CASGSWQNIQYF.

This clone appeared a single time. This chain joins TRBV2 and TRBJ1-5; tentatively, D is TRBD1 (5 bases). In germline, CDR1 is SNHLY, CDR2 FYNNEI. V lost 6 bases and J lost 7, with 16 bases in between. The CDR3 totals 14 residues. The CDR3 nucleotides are TGTGCCAGCAGGGGTCCGGGACTCTTGCAGCCCCAGCATTTT. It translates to CASRGPGLLQPQHF.

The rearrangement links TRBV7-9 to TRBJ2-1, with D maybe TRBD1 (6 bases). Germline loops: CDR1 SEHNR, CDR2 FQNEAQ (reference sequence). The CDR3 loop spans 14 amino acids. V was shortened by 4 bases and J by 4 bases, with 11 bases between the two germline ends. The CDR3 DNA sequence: TGTGCCAGCAGCTCTACAGGGTGGTACAATGAGCAGTTCTTC. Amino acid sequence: CASSSTGWYNEQFF.

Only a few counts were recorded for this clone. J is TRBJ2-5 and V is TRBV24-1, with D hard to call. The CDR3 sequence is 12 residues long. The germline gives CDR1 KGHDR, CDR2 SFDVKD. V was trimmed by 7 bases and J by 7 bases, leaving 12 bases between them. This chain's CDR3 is CATRDGPGTQYF. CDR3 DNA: TGTGCCACCAGAGACGGTCCGGGGACCCAGTACTTC.

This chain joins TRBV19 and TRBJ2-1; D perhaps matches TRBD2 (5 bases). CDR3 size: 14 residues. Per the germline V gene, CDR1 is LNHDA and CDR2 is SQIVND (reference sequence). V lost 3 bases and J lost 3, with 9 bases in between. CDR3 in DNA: TGTGCCAGTAGTATGGAGCGGAACTACAATGAGCAGTTCTTC. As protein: CASSMERNYNEQFF.

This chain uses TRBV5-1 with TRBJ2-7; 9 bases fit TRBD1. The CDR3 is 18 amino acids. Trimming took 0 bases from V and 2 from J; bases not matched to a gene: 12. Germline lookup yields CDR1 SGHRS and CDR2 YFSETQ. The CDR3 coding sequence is TGCGCCAGCAGCTTGGCGAGAGAGGACAGGGGCCCCCCCTACGAGCAGTACTTC. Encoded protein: CASSLAREDRGPPYEQYF.

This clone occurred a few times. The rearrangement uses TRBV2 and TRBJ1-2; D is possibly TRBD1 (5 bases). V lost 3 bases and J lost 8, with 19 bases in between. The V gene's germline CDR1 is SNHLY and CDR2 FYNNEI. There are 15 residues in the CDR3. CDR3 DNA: TGTGCCAGCAGTGAGGGGCGAAGGTATGGTCAGGGCTACACCTTC. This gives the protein CASSEGRRYGQGYTF.

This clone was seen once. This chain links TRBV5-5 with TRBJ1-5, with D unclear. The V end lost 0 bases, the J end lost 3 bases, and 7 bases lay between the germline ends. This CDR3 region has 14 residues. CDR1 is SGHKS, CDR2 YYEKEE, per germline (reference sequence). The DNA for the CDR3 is TGTGCCAGCAGCTTGGACGGGTACAATCAGCCCCAGCATTTT. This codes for CASSLDGYNQPQHF. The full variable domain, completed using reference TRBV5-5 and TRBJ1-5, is DAGVTQSPTHLIKTRGQQVTLRCSPISGHKSVSWYQQVLGQGPQFIFQYYEKEERGRGNFPDRFSARQFPNYSSELNVNALLLGDSALYLCASSLDGYNQPQHFGDGTRLSIL.

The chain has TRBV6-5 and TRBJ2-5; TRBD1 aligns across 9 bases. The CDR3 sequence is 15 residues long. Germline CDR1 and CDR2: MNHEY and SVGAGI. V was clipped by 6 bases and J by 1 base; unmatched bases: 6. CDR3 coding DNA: TGTGCCAGCAGACCGACAGGGGGGTTCCAAGAGACCCAGTACTTC. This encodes CASRPTGGFQETQYF.